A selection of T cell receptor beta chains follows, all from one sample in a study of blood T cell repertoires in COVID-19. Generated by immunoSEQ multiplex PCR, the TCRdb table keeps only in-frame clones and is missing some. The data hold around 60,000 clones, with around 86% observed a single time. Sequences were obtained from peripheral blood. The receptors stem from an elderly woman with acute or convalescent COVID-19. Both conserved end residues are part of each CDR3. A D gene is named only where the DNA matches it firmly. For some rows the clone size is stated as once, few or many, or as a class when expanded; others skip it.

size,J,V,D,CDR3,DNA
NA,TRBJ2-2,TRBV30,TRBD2,CAWRSGGLNTGELFF,TGTGCCTGGAGGTCGGGAGGACTTAACACCGGGGAGCTGTTTTTT
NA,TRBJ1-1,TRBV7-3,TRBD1,CASSDTGGTEAFF,TGTGCCAGCAGCGATACAGGGGGCACTGAAGCTTTCTTT
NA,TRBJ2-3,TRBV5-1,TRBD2,CASSRGLAGVPESTDTQYF,TGCGCCAGCAGCCGGGGACTAGCGGGCGTCCCCGAAAGCACAGATACGCAGTATTTT
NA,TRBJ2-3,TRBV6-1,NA,CASSEVPGRTDTQYF,TGTGCCAGCAGTGAAGTGCCGGGGAGGACAGATACGCAGTATTTT
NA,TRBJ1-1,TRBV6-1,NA,CASSDGFGGLNTEAFF,TGTGCCAGCAGTGACGGCTTTGGAGGATTGAACACTGAAGCTTTCTTT
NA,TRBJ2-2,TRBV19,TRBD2,CASNSGGTPGELFF,TGTGCCAGTAATAGCGGGGGGACCCCCGGGGAGCTGTTTTTT
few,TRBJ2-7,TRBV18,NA,CASSAITGTNEQYF,TGTGCCAGCTCAGCCATAACAGGGACCAACGAGCAGTACTTC
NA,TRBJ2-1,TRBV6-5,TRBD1,CASKGQGASNEQFF,TGTGCCAGCAAAGGACAGGGGGCGAGCAATGAGCAGTTCTTC
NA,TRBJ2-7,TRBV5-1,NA,CASSLGAGWDEQYF,TGCGCCAGCAGCTTGGGGGCAGGGTGGGACGAGCAGTACTTC
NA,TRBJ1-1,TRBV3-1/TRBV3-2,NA,CASSQVGGEAFF,TGTGCCAGCAGCCAAGTTGGAGGGGAAGCTTTCTTT
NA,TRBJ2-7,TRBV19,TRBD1,CASSMGTGASYEQYF,TGTGCCAGTAGTATGGGGACAGGGGCCTCCTACGAGCAGTACTTC
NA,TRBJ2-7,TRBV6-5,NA,CAVVRQGGPYEQYF,TGTGCAGTTGTAAGGCAGGGGGGCCCCTACGAGCAGTACTTC
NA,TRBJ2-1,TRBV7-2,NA,CASSLAGGTYNEQFF,TGTGCCAGCAGCTTAGCGGGGGGTACCTACAATGAGCAGTTCTTC
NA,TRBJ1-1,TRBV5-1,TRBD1,CASSLTPLGQGNEAFF,TGCGCCAGCAGCTTGACCCCCCTCGGACAGGGAAATGAAGCTTTCTTT
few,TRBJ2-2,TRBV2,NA,CASRMSGTGELFF,TGTGCCAGCAGGATGAGCGGGACCGGGGAGCTGTTTTTT
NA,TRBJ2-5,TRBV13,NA,CASSPGRGRQETQYF,TGTGCCAGCAGCCCGGGCAGAGGGAGGCAAGAGACCCAGTACTTC
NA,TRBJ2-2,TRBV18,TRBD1,CASSLSGQVNLNTGELFF,TGTGCCAGCTCACTATCGGGACAGGTGAATCTTAACACCGGGGAGCTGTTTTTT
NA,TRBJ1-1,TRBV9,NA,CASTRGGVGEAFF,TGTGCCAGCACCCGTGGGGGGGTGGGTGAAGCTTTCTTT
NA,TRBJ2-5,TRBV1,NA,CTSSPLTLHRRGGRKTQYF,TGCACCAGCAGCCCACTCACCCTACATCGGCGGGGGGGCCGAAAGACCCAGTACTTC
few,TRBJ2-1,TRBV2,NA,CASSSGSSYNEQFF,TGTGCCAGCTCGAGCGGAAGCTCCTACAATGAGCAGTTCTTC
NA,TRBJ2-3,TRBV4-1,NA,CASSQVTYTDTQYF,TGCGCCAGCAGCCAAGTTACTTACACAGATACGCAGTATTTT
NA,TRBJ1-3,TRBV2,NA,CASSAQVPYTIYF,TGTGCCAGCAGTGCCCAGGTACCATACACCATATATTTT
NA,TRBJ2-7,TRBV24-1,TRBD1,CATSDPGQGTYEQYF,TGTGCCACCAGTGATCCGGGACAGGGCACCTACGAGCAGTACTTC
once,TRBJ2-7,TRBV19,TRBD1,CASSADRTGSSYEQYF,TGTGCCAGTAGTGCTGATCGGACAGGTAGCTCCTACGAGCAGTACTTC
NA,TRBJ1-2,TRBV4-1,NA,CASSQERLANYGYTF,TGCGCCAGCAGCCAAGAGAGGCTAGCTAACTATGGCTACACCTTC
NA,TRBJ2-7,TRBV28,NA,CASSPMTVYEQYF,TGTGCCAGCAGTCCGATGACAGTCTACGAGCAGTACTTC